A single sample gave rise to the 29 T cell receptor beta chains below, sequenced in a study of T cell clones after liver transplantation. Sequenced by immunoSEQ multiplex PCR; TCRdb stores in-frame clones only, minus some. The table lists under 90,000 clones, about four fifths of them singletons. Sequencing was performed on CD4+ T cells from blood, taken before liver transplant. These TCRs come from a human donor who received a liver transplant.

The chain uses TRBV5-6 and TRBJ2-7; D tentatively reads TRBD1 or TRBD2 (5 bases each). The germline V gene encodes CDR1 SGHDT and CDR2 YYEEEE. The CDR3 consists of 13 residues. The V end was cut by 3 bases, the J end by 6 bases, with 13 bases between. In nucleotides, the CDR3 is TGTGCCAGCAGCTACCTTTCGAGGGGCGAGCAGTACTTC. This codes for CASSYLSRGEQYF.

J is TRBJ1-4 and V is TRBV6-6; 7 nucleotides line up with TRBD1. The CDR3 has 15 amino acids. J was trimmed by 14 bases and V by 0 bases; bases with no gene match: 12. In germline, CDR1 is MNHNY, CDR2 SVGAGI (reference sequence). The CDR3 bases are TGTGCCAGCAGTTACTCTGGTGGCAGGGGGATATCGCTGTTTTTT. Protein product: CASSYSGGRGISLFF.

The rearrangement uses TRBV5-1 and TRBJ2-2; 7 bases fit TRBD1. Trimming at V came to 0 bases and at J to 9 bases, leaving 5 bases not matched to a gene. The germline CDR1 and CDR2 sequences are SGHRS and YFSETQ. The CDR3 has 14 residues. DNA of the CDR3: TGCGCCAGCAGCTTGGGACAGGGAAGTTGGGAGCTGTTTTTT. Its translation is CASSLGQGSWELFF.

The rearrangement links TRBV7-9 to TRBJ1-4; D remains unclear. Trimming removed 0 bases from V and 8 bases from J, with 22 bases in between. Germline-derived CDR1 and CDR2 are SEHNR and FQNEAQ (reference sequence). The CDR3 runs 18 residues. The CDR3 loop is CASSLAVYDGNGNEKLFF. DNA for the CDR3: TGTGCCAGCAGCTTAGCCGTTTATGACGGAAATGGAAACGAAAAACTGTTTTTT.

The chain has TRBV7-2 and TRBJ2-5; the D is unclear. The V gene lost 1 base and the J gene lost 1 base, with 7 bases spanning the gap. CDR1 and CDR2 (germline): SGHTA, FQGNSA. The CDR3 loop spans 14 amino acids. Here the CDR3 DNA reads TGTGCCAGCAGCTTAGGTTCCGGCCAAGAGACCCAGTACTTC. The encoded protein is CASSLGSGQETQYF.

This sequence joins TRBV7-9 and TRBJ1-2, with D tentatively TRBD1 (5 bases). The CDR3 contains 15 residues. Germline CDR1 SEHNR, CDR2 FQNEAQ (reference sequence). Trimming shortened V by 5 bases and J by 4 bases, and 17 bases separated the two germline ends. The CDR3 DNA is TGTGCCAGCAGCAGCCGGGACCCCGGGCCCTATGGCTACACCTTC. Translating it yields CASSSRDPGPYGYTF. Together with reference TRBV7-9 and TRBJ1-2, the CDR3 gives the full variable domain: DTGVSQNPRHKITKRGQNVTFRCDPISEHNRLYWYRQTLGQGPEFLTYFQNEAQLEKSRLLSDRFSAERPKGSFSTLEIQRTEQGDSAMYLCASSSRDPGPYGYTFGSGTRLTVV.

The chain recombines TRBV5-1 with TRBJ2-1; 10 bases agree with TRBD1. The CDR3 consists of 15 residues. Germline CDR1 and CDR2: SGHRS and YFSETQ. Trimming removed 4 bases from V and 10 bases from J; junction bases left unmatched: 11. Written as DNA, the CDR3 is TGCGCCAGCAGCAGGGCCGGGACAGGGGAAGAAGAGCAGTTCTTC. Translation gives CASSRAGTGEEEQFF. The full variable domain, in which reference TRBV5-1 and TRBJ2-1 provide the parts outside the CDR3, is KAGVTQTPRYLIKTRGQQVTLSCSPISGHRSVSWYQQTPGQGLQFLFEYFSETQRNKGNFPGRFSGRQFSNSRSEMNVSTLELGDSALYLCASSRAGTGEEEQFFGPGTRLTVL.

The gene calls are TRBV7-2 and TRBJ2-2, with D uncertain. Germline V gene sequence: CDR1 SGHTA, CDR2 FQGNSA. This CDR3 is 15 amino acids long. V was trimmed by 0 bases and J by 6 bases, leaving 11 bases between them. The CDR3 DNA follows: TGTGCCAGCAGCTTAGCGCTGGGGTTCCCCGGGGAGCTGTTTTTT. Translation gives CASSLALGFPGELFF.

This clone was seen only a few times. The V and J genes are TRBV7-2 and TRBJ1-2, with D maybe TRBD1 (6 bases). Per germline, CDR1 SGHTA and CDR2 FQGNSA. The CDR3 runs to 14 residues. V was shortened by 0 bases and J by 4 bases, with 9 bases between the two germline ends. CDR3 loop: CASSLAGASYGYTF. In DNA form, the CDR3 reads TGTGCCAGCAGCTTAGCGGGGGCATCCTATGGCTACACCTTC.

This chain links TRBV6-6 with TRBJ1-5; D gene uncertain. This CDR3 contains 13 residues. V lost 0 bases and J 0 bases, leaving 0 bases between the germline ends. In germline, CDR1 is MNHNY, CDR2 SVGAGI (reference sequence). The CDR3 nucleotides are TGTGCCAGCAGTTACTCTAGCAATCAGCCCCAGCATTTT. It translates to CASSYSSNQPQHF.

V usage is TRBV28 and J usage is TRBJ2-3; D may match TRBD1 or TRBD2 (6 bases each). Germline V lookup: CDR1 MDHEN, CDR2 SYDVKM. Trimming took 7 bases from V and 4 from J, leaving 15 bases between them. CDR3 length: 14 amino acids. CDR3 DNA sequence: TGTGCCAGCACTCCGGGGGCCTCCCCAGATACGCAGTATTTT. This encodes CASTPGASPDTQYF.

The chain carries TRBV2 and TRBJ1-2; the match to TRBD1 covers 9 bases. Trimming at V came to 5 bases and at J to 1 base, leaving 2 bases not matched to a gene. CDR1 is SNHLY and CDR2 is FYNNEI in the germline V gene. This CDR3 has 14 amino acids. The CDR3 bases are TGTGCCAGCAGTCGGACAGGGGATAACTATGGCTACACCTTC. As protein: CASSRTGDNYGYTF.

This chain uses TRBV7-6 with TRBJ2-1, with 9 bases matching TRBD2. V lost 5 bases to trimming and J lost 0 bases; unmatched junction nucleotides: 8. The CDR3 extends over 17 amino acids. CDR1 and CDR2 (germline): SGHVS, FNYEAQ. The CDR3, as DNA: TGTGCCAGCAGCGCCGCACTAGCGGGTAGCTCCTACAATGAGCAGTTCTTC. The encoded protein is CASSAALAGSSYNEQFF.

This chain links TRBV28 with TRBJ1-1, with D tentatively TRBD1 (6 bases). Germline CDR1 MDHEN, CDR2 SYDVKM. The CDR3 contains 14 residues. The germline V and J ends were trimmed by 2 bases and 3 bases, with 10 bases remaining between them. CDR3 loop: CASSLGGRHTEAFF. The CDR3 bases are TGTGCCAGCAGTTTAGGGGGGCGGCACACTGAAGCTTTCTTT.

The chain employs TRBV18 and TRBJ2-1, with 9 bases aligning to TRBD1. Germline assignment: CDR1 KGHSH and CDR2 LQKENI. The CDR3 is 16 residues long. V dropped 1 base and J dropped 4; count of bases not matched to a gene: 5. The CDR3 reads CASSPRGDRVYNEQFF. The CDR3 bases are TGTGCCAGCTCACCACGGGGGGACAGGGTTTACAATGAGCAGTTCTTC.

This chain uses TRBV5-1 with TRBJ1-2; D is undetermined. Germline loops: CDR1 SGHRS, CDR2 YFSETQ. The CDR3 contains 13 residues. The V end lost 2 bases, the J end lost 4 bases, and 9 bases lay between the germline ends. DNA for the CDR3: TGCGCCAGCAGCTTCGATCTCTCCTATGGCTACACCTTC. Translating it yields CASSFDLSYGYTF.

In DNA form, the CDR3 reads TGCGCCAGCAGCTCCCTGGACGTCTATGGCTACACCTTC. Protein: CASSSLDVYGYTF. The chain has TRBV5-1 and TRBJ1-2; no firm D call. The ends were cut back, 3 bases at V and 4 bases at J, with 10 bases in the middle. The CDR3 runs 13 residues. Germline V gene sequence: CDR1 SGHRS, CDR2 YFSETQ.

The V gene is TRBV27, the J gene TRBJ2-1, with 12 bases identical to TRBD2. The junction had 2 bases not matched to a gene; V was cut back by 8 bases and J by 3 bases. Germline V gene data show CDR1 as MNHEY and CDR2 as SMNVEV (reference sequence). The CDR3 loop spans 14 amino acids. The DNA for the CDR3 is TGTGCCAGCGGACTAGCGGGGATCTACAATGAGCAGTTCTTC. This sequence encodes CASGLAGIYNEQFF.

In this sample, this clone turned up once. V usage is TRBV5-1 and J usage is TRBJ2-2; D remains ambiguous. This CDR3 comprises 13 residues. The germline V gene has CDR1 SGHRS and CDR2 YFSETQ. V was shortened by 3 bases and J by 8 bases, with 11 bases between the two germline ends. The DNA for the CDR3 is TGCGCCAGCAGCTCGTCCTCGAGGGGGGAGCTGTTTTTT. Translation: CASSSSSRGELFF.

The chain couples TRBV10-3 to TRBJ1-2; no reliable D call. CDR3 length equals 13 residues. Germline V CDR1 and CDR2: ENHRY, SYGVKD. V dropped 6 bases and J dropped 3 bases, with 11 bases sitting between them. CDR3 sequence reads: CAISSLGDYGYTF. The CDR3 DNA is TGTGCCATCAGCTCTCTTGGGGACTATGGCTACACCTTC.

The chain has TRBV5-1 and TRBJ2-1; 7 bases map to TRBD2. Germline trimming cut 1 base from V and 2 bases from J; bases unmatched to any gene: 0. In germline, CDR1 is SGHRS, CDR2 YFSETQ. The CDR3 totals 14 residues. CDR3 amino acids: CASSLTSAYNEQFF. The CDR3 nucleotides read TGCGCCAGCAGCTTGACTAGCGCCTACAATGAGCAGTTCTTC.

As DNA, the CDR3 is TGTGCCAGCAGTTCGAGTTCCGCTTTCCGAGCTTTCTTT. As protein: CASSSSSAFRAFF. V gene TRBV28 combines with J gene TRBJ1-1; no definite D call. The V end lost 4 bases, the J end lost 10 bases, and 16 bases lay between the germline ends. The germline V gene encodes CDR1 MDHEN and CDR2 SYDVKM. The CDR3 is made up of 13 amino acids. Based on the CDR3 plus reference TRBV28 and TRBJ1-1, the full variable domain is DVKVTQSSRYLVKRTGEKVFLECVQDMDHENMFWYRQDPGLGLRLIYFSYDVKMKEKGDIPEGYSVSREKKERFSLILESASTNQTSMYLCASSSSSAFRAFFGQGTRLTVV.

V is TRBV4-1 and J is TRBJ2-5; D unresolved. V lost 4 bases to trimming and J lost 5 bases, with 14 bases between them. CDR3 length: 14 amino acids. The germline V gene encodes CDR1 MGHRA and CDR2 YSYEKL. DNA of the CDR3: TGCGCCAGCAGCCCCTATATTGGGTTGGAGACCCAGTACTTC. Encoded protein: CASSPYIGLETQYF.

This sequence joins TRBV28 and TRBJ1-2; D unresolved. V lost 5 bases, J lost 4 bases, and 20 bases lay in between. This CDR3 has 16 residues. CDR1 is MDHEN and CDR2 is SYDVKM in the germline V gene. This CDR3 reads CASSPSKGPRGYGYTF. As DNA, the CDR3 is TGTGCCAGCAGTCCCAGTAAAGGGCCTCGGGGCTATGGCTACACCTTC.

The V and J genes are TRBV6-1 and TRBJ2-7; 10 bases line up with TRBD1. After removal of 5 bases from V and 5 bases from J, the junction contained 6 bases not matched to a gene. The CDR3 has 14 amino acids. The germline gives CDR1 MNHNS, CDR2 SASEGT. The CDR3, as DNA: TGTGCCAGCAGTTCCCGACAGGGGGCCAACGAGCAGTACTTC. Translating gives CASSSRQGANEQYF.

The chain employs TRBV7-3 and TRBJ2-1; weak D call: TRBD1 (6 bases). The CDR3 covers 12 residues. Germline CDR1 and CDR2: SGHTA and FQGTGA. V was trimmed by 5 bases and J by 6 bases, leaving 8 bases between them. CDR3 in DNA: TGTGCCAGCAGCCAGACAGGCAATGAGCAGTTCTTC. Its protein is CASSQTGNEQFF.

The chain has TRBV7-2 and TRBJ2-7; D is tentatively TRBD1 or TRBD2 (6 bases each). The CDR3 is 14 residues long. Germline CDR1 is SGHTA and CDR2 is FQGNSA. Deletions cut 2 bases from V and 6 bases from J, with 14 bases between. CDR3 nucleotide sequence: TGTGCCAGCAGCTTACTCCAGGGGACTGGCGAGCAGTACTTC. This codes for CASSLLQGTGEQYF.

The chain combines TRBV27 with TRBJ2-5; no firm D call. The CDR3 has 16 amino acids. V gave up 2 bases and J gave up 1 base, with 14 bases separating them. The germline CDR1 and CDR2 sequences are MNHEY and SMNVEV (reference sequence). This CDR3 is CASSLKGRLSQETQYF. The CDR3 DNA follows: TGTGCCAGCAGTTTAAAAGGCCGTCTTAGCCAAGAGACCCAGTACTTC.

The J gene is TRBJ2-7, the V gene TRBV29-1; either TRBD1 or TRBD2 may fit D (5 bases each). Germline V lookup: CDR1 SQVTM, CDR2 ANQGSEA. Trimming took 6 bases from V and 2 from J, leaving 20 bases between them. The CDR3 totals 15 residues. This CDR3 is CSVAYPGTRPYEQYF. CDR3 nucleotide sequence: TGCAGCGTAGCCTACCCCGGGACGAGACCCTACGAGCAGTACTTC.